These T cell receptor beta chains were read from a single sample in a study of naive and memory T cell subsets. Each CDR3 protein is one row after TCRdb ran MiXCR on the 5' RACE reads. The sample includes 32,000 or so distinct CDR3 sequences, 16% of them seen just once. These receptors were obtained from a female donor in good health. CDR3s include the opening cysteine and the closing phenylalanine or tryptophan. D genes are given only for firm matches. Some rows have no size entry. The others give once, few or many, or a class for an expanded clone.

abundance	j_gene	v_gene	d_gene	CDR3aa	CDR3nt
many	TRBJ1-6	TRBV20-1	-	CSASAGQSYNSPLHF	TGCAGTGCTAGTGCTGGACAGAGCTATAATTCACCCCTCCACTTT
many	TRBJ1-5	TRBV24-1	-	CATSNGNQPQHF	TGTGCCACCAGTAACGGCAATCAGCCCCAGCATTTT
many	TRBJ2-1	TRBV29-1	-	CSVEHGRAEQFF	TGCAGCGTTGAACACGGACGGGCAGAGCAGTTCTTC
-	TRBJ1-4	TRBV29-1	-	CSVHAGATNEKLFF	TGCAGCGTTCACGCAGGAGCAACTAATGAAAAACTGTTTTTT
many	TRBJ1-1	TRBV29-1	-	CSVCGLNTEAFF	TGCAGCGTCTGCGGGCTGAACACTGAAGCTTTCTTT
-	TRBJ2-3	TRBV7-6	-	CASSLGQNTDTQYF	TGTGCCAGCAGCTTAGGACAGAACACAGATACGCAGTATTTT
many	TRBJ2-7	TRBV27	-	CASDTNYEQYF	TGTGCCAGCGACACGAACTACGAGCAGTACTTC
many	TRBJ1-1	TRBV6-5	-	CASSYANAMNTEAFF	TGTGCCAGCAGTTACGCAAATGCAATGAACACTGAAGCTTTCTTT
few	TRBJ1-4	TRBV6-5	TRBD1	CASTGRNEKLFF	TGTGCCTCGACAGGGAGGAATGAAAAACTGTTTTTT
many	TRBJ1-1	TRBV5-6	TRBD1	CASSWDRGNTEAFF	TGTGCCAGCAGTTGGGACAGGGGGAACACTGAAGCTTTCTTT
many	TRBJ2-7	TRBV20-1	-	CSARNLGRSSYEQYF	TGCAGTGCTAGAAACTTGGGCAGGAGCTCCTACGAGCAGTACTTC
-	TRBJ2-1	TRBV20-1	TRBD1	CSAERDRAYNEQFF	TGCAGTGCTGAGAGGGACAGGGCTTACAATGAGCAGTTCTTC
few	TRBJ1-1	TRBV29-1	TRBD1	CSVTGGRDTEAFF	TGCAGCGTTACAGGGGGCCGGGACACTGAAGCTTTCTTT
few	TRBJ2-3	TRBV6-4	TRBD1	CASSDVPGQGVKTDTQYF	TGTGCCAGCAGTGACGTCCCGGGACAGGGAGTCAAGACAGATACGCAGTATTTT
few	TRBJ2-1	TRBV20-1	TRBD2	CSARAGLAGIVHEQFF	TGCAGTGCTAGAGCCGGACTAGCGGGTATTGTGCATGAGCAGTTCTTC
many	TRBJ1-5	TRBV20-1	-	CSLRDTTHQPQHF	TGCAGTCTCCGGGACACAACTCATCAGCCCCAGCATTTT
many	TRBJ2-3	TRBV15	-	CATSRGHSTDTQYF	TGTGCCACCAGCAGAGGACACAGCACAGATACGCAGTATTTT
-	TRBJ2-7	TRBV18	-	CASSPGALSYEQYF	TGTGCCAGCTCACCAGGGGCCCTCTCCTACGAGCAGTACTTC
many	TRBJ2-3	TRBV20-1	TRBD2	CSAPLGGVTDTQYF	TGCAGTGCTCCCCTGGGGGGGGTTACAGATACGCAGTATTTT
-	TRBJ2-7	TRBV6-1	TRBD1	CASSPRDSYEQYF	TGTGCCAGCAGTCCCCGGGACAGTTACGAGCAGTACTTC
many	TRBJ2-1	TRBV7-6	-	CASEGGSNNEQFF	TGTGCCAGCGAGGGGGGGTCAAACAATGAGCAGTTCTTC
few	TRBJ2-7	TRBV11-2	TRBD2	CASSLGGAEQYF	TGTGCCAGCAGCCTGGGAGGGGCAGAGCAGTACTTC
few	TRBJ2-7	TRBV5-1	-	CASRDAVSSYEQYF	TGCGCCAGCAGGGATGCAGTGAGCTCCTACGAGCAGTACTTC
-	TRBJ1-5	TRBV7-8	TRBD1	CASSLRGTGGNQPQHF	TGTGCCAGCAGCTTAAGAGGGACAGGGGGCAATCAGCCCCAGCATTTT